This T cell receptor (beta chain) was retrieved from a study of OX40 agonist ivuxolimab in advanced cancers. Study-level results: Low normalized T-cell clonal expansion also characterized some of the nonresponders.

As for this clone: Its antigen is currently unknown.

The table came from immunoSEQ multiplex PCR; TCRdb's copy has only in-frame clones and leaves some out. This table has just over 80,000 clones, roughly 87% appearing once. The CDR3 is made up of 15 amino acids. Between the trimmed V and J ends, which lost 4 bases and 1 base, there was a span of 14 bases. The germline V gene encodes CDR1 SGDLS and CDR2 YYNGEE. The chain carries TRBV9 and TRBJ1-1; D unclear. Source: CD4+ or CD8+ T cells sorted from blood, taken in a trial of the OX40 agonist ivuxolimab. This sequence originates from an adult with an advanced solid tumor such as melanoma, head and neck, liver or kidney cancer. The DNA of the CDR3 is TGTGCCAGCAGCCCACAACCTTTAGGGAACACTGAAGCTTTCTTT. Translating gives CASSPQPLGNTEAFF.